This entry lists 16 T cell receptor beta chains sequenced from one sample in a study of PD-1 blockade in classical Hodgkin lymphoma. Assay: immunoSEQ multiplex PCR; the TCRdb copy retains only in-frame clones and omits some. The sample carries 20,000 to 25,000 clones, roughly three quarters recorded once. Relapses following autologous stem cell transplantation were seen in all patients, with brentuximab vedotin exposure varying. The source material was peripheral blood mononuclear cells (PBMCs), sampled at baseline. The receptors were gathered from a human donor with classical Hodgkin lymphoma.

This clone was observed a few times. This chain links TRBV29-1 with TRBJ2-1, with 16 bases fitting TRBD2. After removal of 5 bases from V and 6 bases from J, the junction contained 7 bases not matched to a gene. The CDR3 totals 16 residues. Germline V lookup: CDR1 SQVTM, CDR2 ANQGSEA. The CDR3 region is CSVPGLAGGPGNEQFF. As DNA, the CDR3 is TGCAGCGTTCCGGGACTAGCGGGGGGGCCGGGCAATGAGCAGTTCTTC.

The chain is built from TRBV5-3 and TRBJ1-1; 9 nucleotides agree with TRBD1. TRBV5-3 is classed as an ORF, of uncertain function. V was pared by 4 bases and J by 3 bases, with 7 bases of the junction left unmatched. The CDR3 is made up of 15 amino acids. The CDR3 loop is CARSRGQGTDTEAFF. CDR3 nucleotides: TGTGCCAGAAGCCGGGGACAGGGAACGGACACTGAAGCTTTCTTT.

CDR3 bases: TGTGCCACCAGCAGAACGGGCGACGGATACTATGGCTACACCTTC. The encoded protein is CATSRTGDGYYGYTF. V and J are TRBV15 and TRBJ1-2, with unresolved D. Trimming took off 2 bases at V and 3 bases at J, with 13 bases between the two ends. Germline CDR1 and CDR2: LNHNV and YYDKDF (reference sequence). There are 15 residues in the CDR3. Supplemented by reference TRBV15 and TRBJ1-2, the full variable domain reads DAMVIQNPRYQVTQFGKPVTLSCSQTLNHNVMYWYQQKSSQAPKLLFHYYDKDFNNEADTPDNFQSRRPNTSFCFLDIRSPGLGDTAMYLCATSRTGDGYYGYTFGSGTRLTVV.

The gene calls are TRBV6-1 and TRBJ2-7; the D gene could be TRBD1 or TRBD2 (5 bases each). Germline assignment: CDR1 MNHNS and CDR2 SASEGT. Trimming stripped 3 bases from V and 4 bases from J, with 16 bases between. This CDR3 has 15 amino acids. CDR3 region: CASSEGTRIIYEQYF. The DNA for the CDR3 is TGTGCCAGCAGTGAGGGGACCCGCATTATTTACGAGCAGTACTTC.

The chain joins TRBV13 to TRBJ2-7; 7 bases line up with TRBD1. Germline V gene lookup returns CDR1 PRHDT and CDR2 FYEKMQ (reference sequence). Losses at the gene ends were 5 bases for V and 3 bases for J; bases not matched to a gene: 13. This CDR3 has 16 residues. CDR3 sequence: CASSKLRTGQIYEQYF. CDR3 coding DNA: TGTGCCAGCAGCAAGCTTCGCACGGGACAGATCTACGAGCAGTACTTC.

The CDR3 here is CASSGTGVNTEAFF. CDR3 coding DNA: TGTGCCAGCAGCGGAACAGGTGTGAACACTGAAGCTTTCTTT. The rearrangement joins TRBV9 to TRBJ1-1; D might be TRBD1 (5 bases). Germline V gives CDR1 SGDLS, CDR2 YYNGEE. This CDR3 region has 14 residues. Trimming removed 3 bases at V and 0 bases at J, with 9 bases between.

This clone was recorded once. This chain uses TRBV13 with TRBJ2-2; maybe TRBD1 (5 bases). The CDR3 spans 16 residues. CDR1 is PRHDT, CDR2 FYEKMQ, per germline (reference sequence). Trimming took off 5 bases at V and 4 bases at J, with 17 bases between the two ends. CDR3 loop: CASSPVGQGSTGELFF. CDR3 DNA: TGTGCCAGCAGCCCTGTAGGCCAGGGATCCACCGGGGAGCTGTTTTTT.

Here the CDR3 DNA reads TGTGCCAGCAAAAGCGGGGAGGTCCAGCATTTT. Protein product: CASKSGEVQHF. V and J are TRBV28 and TRBJ1-5; D is uncertain. The CDR3 is made up of 11 amino acids. The germline V gene has CDR1 MDHEN and CDR2 SYDVKM. Trimming shortened V by 7 bases and J by 12 bases, and 13 bases separated the two germline ends.

This chain uses TRBV7-2 with TRBJ2-5; 9 bases map to TRBD1. CDR3 size: 14 residues. The germline V gene has CDR1 SGHTA and CDR2 FQGNSA. The V and J ends lost 5 bases and 3 bases, in that order; junction bases with no gene match: 4. The CDR3 sequence: CASSKRDREETQYF. Here the CDR3 DNA reads TGTGCCAGCAGCAAACGGGACAGGGAAGAGACCCAGTACTTC.

The chain links TRBV7-9 to TRBJ2-3; D gene unclear. V lost 5 bases, J lost 0 bases, and 9 bases lay in between. Germline CDR1 and CDR2: SEHNR and FQNEAQ (reference sequence). The CDR3 is 14 residues long. CDR3 nucleotide sequence: TGTGCCAGCAGCGCCGATTGGAGCACAGATACGCAGTATTTT. This codes for CASSADWSTDTQYF.

The chain links TRBV2 to TRBJ1-3; D is uncertain. There are 13 residues in the CDR3. Looked up from germline, CDR1 is SNHLY and CDR2 is FYNNEI. V was pared by 8 bases and J by 1 base, with 9 bases between. CDR3 sequence: CASREASGNTIYF. The CDR3 bases are TGTGCCAGCCGGGAGGCTTCTGGAAACACCATATATTTT.

By frequency in the sample, this clone is medium-sized. This rearrangement joins TRBV6-1 to TRBJ1-5; D is uncertain. The CDR3 has 13 residues. V lost 2 bases, J lost 6 bases, and 8 bases lay in between. The germline gives CDR1 MNHNS, CDR2 SASEGT. In DNA, the CDR3 is TGTGCCAGCAGTGAATGGGGAGGTCAGCCCCAGCATTTT. Residues: CASSEWGGQPQHF.

V gene TRBV21-1 combines with J gene TRBJ1-6; the listed D gene, TRBD1, was not tested against the DNA. TRBV21-1 is a recognized pseudogene. This CDR3 spans 13 amino acids. The CDR3 DNA sequence: TGTGCCAGCAGCAAAGGGGCGAGTTCACCCCTCCACTTT. This gives the protein CASSKGASSPLHF.

The J gene is TRBJ2-1, the V gene TRBV28; 14 nucleotides align to TRBD2. The CDR3 is 18 amino acids. V was pared by 4 bases and J by 2 bases, with 7 bases of the junction left unmatched. Looked up from germline, CDR1 is MDHEN and CDR2 is SYDVKM. The CDR3 nucleotides are TGTGCCAGCAGTTCCGGGACTAGCGGGGGCGGGACCTACAATGAGCAGTTCTTC. Translating gives CASSSGTSGGGTYNEQFF.

In this sample, this clone turned up once. This chain links TRBV6-6 with TRBJ2-1, with 7 nucleotides matching TRBD1. Losses at the gene ends were 0 bases for V and 6 bases for J; bases not matched to a gene: 2. This CDR3 is 14 amino acids long. Per the germline V gene, CDR1 is MNHNY and CDR2 is SVGAGI (reference sequence). For the CDR3, the DNA is TGTGCCAGCAGTTACTCTTCAGGGGGCAATGAGCAGTTCTTC. Protein product: CASSYSSGGNEQFF.

The rearrangement joins TRBV6-4 to TRBJ2-1; 8 nucleotides align to TRBD2. Germline CDR1 and CDR2: MRHNA and SNTAGT. The junction had 5 bases not matched to a gene; V was cut back by 3 bases and J by 4 bases. The CDR3 has 15 residues. The CDR3 loop is CASSEVSGEYNEQFF. CDR3 coding DNA: TGTGCCAGCAGTGAGGTTAGCGGGGAATACAATGAGCAGTTCTTC.